Sequencing of this T cell receptor (beta chain) was carried out in a study of cytomegalovirus exposure and HLA in healthy donors. Overall study results and limits: Sequences of the TCR beta chain were said to predict the HLA-A and HLA-B alleles of most subjects accurately. In a later analysis, specific HLA alleles were associated with 15,000 to 20,000 TCR beta sequences at a 0.05 false discovery rate. TCR beta V- and J-gene trimming was later associated with a missense DCLRE1C variant. Per a later analysis, HLA-associated TCR beta chains showed more clonal expansion than other, equally common TCR beta chains.

The germline gives CDR1 SQVTM, CDR2 ANQGSEA. V shed 7 bases, J shed 9 bases, and the junction held 6 bases outside the gene matches. The CDR3 is made up of 12 amino acids. Of note for this clone: What it recognizes is unknown.

The PCR made use of 60 Vbeta and 13 Jbeta primers. Profiled with immunoSEQ multiplex PCR; TCRdb holds only in-frame clones, not every one. The sample table sets out just over 50,000 clones. J is TRBJ1-6 and V is TRBV29-1, with TRBD1 matching over 7 bases. The receptor comes from a woman aged 55 to 70 in good health and CMV-seropositive. Material for sequencing was PBMCs. The CDR3, as DNA: TGCAGCGCAGGACAGGCCGGTTCACCCCTCCACTTT. This gives the protein CSAGQAGSPLHF.